Below, 6 T cell receptor beta chains from the same sample are listed, as sequenced in a study of blood T cell repertoires in COVID-19. Sequenced by immunoSEQ multiplex PCR; TCRdb stores in-frame clones only, minus some. The sample has 89,000 or so clones, roughly 96% seen once; the top ten hold about 4.5%. The sequencing input was peripheral blood. Source of these receptors: a human donor with active COVID-19. The donor label of this sample is uncertain.

The gene calls are TRBV19 and TRBJ2-5; 12 nucleotides agree with TRBD2. Looked up from germline, CDR1 is LNHDA and CDR2 is SQIVND (reference sequence). Trimming removed 3 bases from V and 4 bases from J; junction bases left unmatched: 12. There are 18 residues in the CDR3. Written as DNA, the CDR3 is TGTGCCAGTAGTATCGGAGGGCTAGCGGGGGGGCCGCGAGAGACCCAGTACTTC. It encodes CASSIGGLAGGPRETQYF.

The CDR3 bases are TGTGCCAGCAGCCTCCGACAGGGAACTCAGCCCCAGCATTTT. This codes for CASSLRQGTQPQHF. This chain links TRBV7-2 with TRBJ1-5, with 7 positions matching TRBD1. The CDR3 covers 14 residues. Germline-derived CDR1 and CDR2 are SGHTA and FQGNSA. J was trimmed by 6 bases and V by 5 bases; bases with no gene match: 7.

This clone appeared a single time. The chain combines TRBV6-5 with TRBJ2-5, with 8 nucleotides matching TRBD2. Germline V lookup: CDR1 MNHEY, CDR2 SVGAGI. J was trimmed by 8 bases and V by 10 bases; bases with no gene match: 18. The CDR3 extends over 15 amino acids. In DNA, the CDR3 is TGTGCCAAAGAGCCGGCTAGCGGGCGGTTCGGAACCCAGTACTTC. Protein sequence: CAKEPASGRFGTQYF.

V is TRBV15 and J is TRBJ1-6, with TRBD1 identical over 8 bases. There are 13 residues in the CDR3. Germline assignment: CDR1 LNHNV and CDR2 YYDKDF (reference sequence). V shed 0 bases and J 14 bases; nucleotides not matched to a gene: 3. The CDR3 sequence: CATSRDPTGALHF. CDR3 sequence (DNA): TGTGCCACCAGCAGAGACCCGACAGGGGCCCTCCACTTT.

The chain uses TRBV7-2 and TRBJ1-6; D remains ambiguous. The CDR3 covers 15 residues. V lost 6 bases and J 7 bases, leaving 16 bases between the germline ends. Germline V gene data show CDR1 as SGHTA and CDR2 as FQGNSA. The CDR3 DNA reads as TGTGCCAGCAGTCTATCGGAAGCCGGGAATTCACCCCTCCACTTT. Its protein product is CASSLSEAGNSPLHF.

The V and J genes are TRBV6-6 and TRBJ1-2; the D gene is possibly TRBD1 (6 bases). Deletions cut 8 bases from V and 4 bases from J, with 11 bases between. The V gene's germline CDR1 is MNHNY and CDR2 SVGAGI (reference sequence). The CDR3 runs 12 residues. The CDR3 here is CASGRGGYGYTF. In DNA form, the CDR3 reads TGTGCCAGCGGGAGGGGGGGCTATGGCTACACCTTC.